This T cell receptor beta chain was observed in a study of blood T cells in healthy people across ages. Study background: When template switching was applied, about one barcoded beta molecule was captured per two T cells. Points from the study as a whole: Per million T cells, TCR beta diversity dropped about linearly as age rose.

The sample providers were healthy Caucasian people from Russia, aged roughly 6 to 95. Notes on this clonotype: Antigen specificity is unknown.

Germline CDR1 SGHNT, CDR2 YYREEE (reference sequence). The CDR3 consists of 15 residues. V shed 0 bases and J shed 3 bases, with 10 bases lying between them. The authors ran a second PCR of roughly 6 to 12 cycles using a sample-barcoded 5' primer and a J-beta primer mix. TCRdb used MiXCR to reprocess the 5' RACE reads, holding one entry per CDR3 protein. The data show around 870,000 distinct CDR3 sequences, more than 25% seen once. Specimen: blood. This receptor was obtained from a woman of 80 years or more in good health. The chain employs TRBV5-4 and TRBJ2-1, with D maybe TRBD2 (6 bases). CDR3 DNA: TGTGCCAGCAGCTTGGATGGGCGGGGCTACAATGAGCAGTTCTTC. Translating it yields CASSLDGRGYNEQFF.